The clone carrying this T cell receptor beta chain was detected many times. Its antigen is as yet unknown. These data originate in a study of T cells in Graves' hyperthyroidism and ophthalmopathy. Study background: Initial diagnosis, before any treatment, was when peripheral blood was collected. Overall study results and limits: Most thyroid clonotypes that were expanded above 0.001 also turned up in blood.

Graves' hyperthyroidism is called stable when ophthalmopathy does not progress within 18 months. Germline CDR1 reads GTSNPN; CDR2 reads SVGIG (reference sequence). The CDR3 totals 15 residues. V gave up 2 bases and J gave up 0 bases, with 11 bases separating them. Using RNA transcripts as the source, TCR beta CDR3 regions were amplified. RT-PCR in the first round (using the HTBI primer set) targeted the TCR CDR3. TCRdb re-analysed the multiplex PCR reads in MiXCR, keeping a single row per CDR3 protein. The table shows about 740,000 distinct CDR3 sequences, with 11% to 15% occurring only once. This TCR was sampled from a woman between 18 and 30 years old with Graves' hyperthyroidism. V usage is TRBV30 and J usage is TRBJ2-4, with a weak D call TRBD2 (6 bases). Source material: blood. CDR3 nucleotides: TGTGCCTGGAGTTTATGGGGGGTAGCCAAAAACATTCAGTACTTC. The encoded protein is CAWSLWGVAKNIQYF.